There are many counts of the clone carrying this TCR beta chain. Its cognate antigen is unknown. One entry per CDR3 protein, called by TCRdb with MiXCR from the 5' RACE reads. The sample contains around 150,000 distinct CDR3 sequences, 5.5% to 7.5% of which appear only once. These data belong to a study of T cells after yellow fever vaccination. General observations from the study: The study found a weaker secondary response that peaked faster, day 5 versus 15.

V lost 5 bases to trimming and J lost 9 bases; unmatched junction nucleotides: 7. The CDR3 extends over 13 amino acids. In germline, CDR1 is DFQATT, CDR2 SNEGSKA (reference sequence). The specimen was CD4+ T cells sorted from PBMCs, collected roughly 5 days after the first yellow fever vaccination. The rearrangement links TRBV20-1 to TRBJ2-1; 10 nucleotides line up with TRBD1. This receptor was obtained from a man aged 18 to 29 who received the YFV17D yellow fever vaccine. In DNA form, the CDR3 reads TGCAGTGCTTACGACAGGGGGCTCGGTGAGCAGTTCTTC. It is translated as CSAYDRGLGEQFF.